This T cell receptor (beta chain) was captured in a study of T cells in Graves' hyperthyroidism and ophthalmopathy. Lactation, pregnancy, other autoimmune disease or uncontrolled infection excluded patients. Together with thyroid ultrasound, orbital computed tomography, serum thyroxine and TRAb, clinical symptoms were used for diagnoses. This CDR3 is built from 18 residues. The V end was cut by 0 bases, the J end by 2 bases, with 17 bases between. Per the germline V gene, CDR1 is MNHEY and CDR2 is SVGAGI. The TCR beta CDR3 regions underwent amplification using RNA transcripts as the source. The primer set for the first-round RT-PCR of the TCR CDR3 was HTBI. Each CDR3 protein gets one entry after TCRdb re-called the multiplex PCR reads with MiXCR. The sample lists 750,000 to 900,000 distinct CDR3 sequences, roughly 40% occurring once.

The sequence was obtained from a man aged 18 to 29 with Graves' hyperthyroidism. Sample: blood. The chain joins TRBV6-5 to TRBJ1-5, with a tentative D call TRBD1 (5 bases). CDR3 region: CASSYSTGHPEGNQPQHF. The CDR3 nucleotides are TGTGCCAGCAGTTACTCCACTGGACACCCGGAGGGCAATCAGCCCCAGCATTTT.